This section outlines one T cell receptor beta chain sequence together with its context. The sample belongs to a study of T cell changes during pregnancy in multiple sclerosis. The germline gives CDR1 SEHNR, CDR2 FQNEAQ (reference sequence). The V end was cut by 1 base, the J end by 1 base, with 13 bases between. This CDR3 has 16 residues. The assay was immunoSEQ multiplex PCR, and TCRdb's table has in-frame clones only and misses some. The sample yields some 71,000 clones, 90% to 95% seen once. This sequence was found in a female donor with multiple sclerosis, enrolled in a pregnancy study. The sequenced sample was peripheral blood, obtained after pregnancy. This chain uses TRBV7-9 with TRBJ2-5; D call uncertain. This CDR3 is CASSLGVQQSQETQYF. The CDR3 nucleotides read TGTGCCAGCAGCTTAGGTGTACAGCAGAGCCAAGAGACCCAGTACTTC. Variable domain in full (rest from reference TRBV7-9 and TRBJ2-5): DTGVSQNPRHKITKRGQNVTFRCDPISEHNRLYWYRQTLGQGPEFLTYFQNEAQLEKSRLLSDRFSAERPKGSFSTLEIQRTEQGDSAMYLCASSLGVQQSQETQYFGPGTRLLVL.